This T cell receptor (beta chain) was retrieved from a study of blood T cell repertoires in COVID-19. On the study more broadly: Acute and convalescent COVID-19 samples came from the United States, Italy and Spain. Nucleic acid was either cDNA or gDNA, and it came from T cells, B-cell-depleted T cells, or PBMCs.

The repertoire was sequenced with immunoSEQ multiplex PCR; TCRdb's copy has only in-frame clones and lacks some. The sample has about 88,000 clones, approximately 88% seen once. CDR1 is KGHSH, CDR2 LQKENI, per germline. J was trimmed by 1 base and V by 5 bases; bases with no gene match: 12. The CDR3 runs to 19 residues. This sequence joins TRBV18 and TRBJ2-6, with 9 bases lining up with TRBD2. The TCR was taken from a woman aged 55 to 70 with COVID-19, enrolled during active disease. Sequencing used peripheral blood. Here the CDR3 reads CASSSRRSGGSSGANVLTF. The CDR3 region has the DNA TGTGCCAGCTCATCCCGTCGAAGCGGGGGGTCTTCTGGGGCCAACGTCCTGACTTTC.